The 3 T cell receptor beta chains listed next were all sequenced from one sample in a study of OX40 agonist ivuxolimab in advanced cancers. Only in-frame clones appear in the TCRdb table, and some are missing; sequencing was by immunoSEQ multiplex PCR. In the table there are tens of thousands of clones, around 87% of which are singletons. The specimen was CD4+ or CD8+ T cells sorted from blood, collected in a trial of the OX40 agonist ivuxolimab. The source of these receptors is an adult with an advanced solid tumor such as melanoma, head and neck, liver or kidney cancer.

V is TRBV7-2 and J is TRBJ2-7; 11 nucleotides match TRBD2. Germline V lookup: CDR1 SGHTA, CDR2 FQGNSA. The CDR3 has 15 amino acids. Trimming at V came to 3 bases and at J to 6 bases, leaving 7 bases not matched to a gene. The chain's CDR3 is CASSFVAGGKGEQYF. In nucleotides, the CDR3 is TGTGCCAGCAGCTTTGTAGCGGGAGGGAAGGGCGAGCAGTACTTC.

This chain connects TRBV7-2 to TRBJ2-7, with D possibly matching TRBD2 (6 bases). The CDR3 totals 17 residues. The germline gives CDR1 SGHTA, CDR2 FQGNSA. Trimming left V 0 bases short and J 2 bases short, with 17 bases between. CDR3 residues: CASSLAPGTGATYEQYF. The CDR3, as DNA: TGTGCCAGCAGCTTAGCCCCCGGAACGGGAGCGACCTACGAGCAGTACTTC. The full variable domain, its missing parts supplied by reference TRBV7-2 and TRBJ2-7, is GAGVSQSPSNKVTEKGKDVELRCDPISGHTALYWYRQSLGQGLEFLIYFQGNSAPDKSGLPSDRFSAERTGGSVSTLTIQRTQQEDSAVYLCASSLAPGTGATYEQYFGPGTRLTVT.

Only one count was recorded for this clone. The V call is TRBV2, the J call TRBJ2-3; either TRBD1 or TRBD2 may supply D (7 bases each). Per germline, CDR1 SNHLY and CDR2 FYNNEI. V gave up 2 bases and J gave up 5 bases, with 26 bases separating them. The CDR3 totals 19 residues. The CDR3 protein is CASSEPLGLWAGGEDTQYF. In DNA form, the CDR3 reads TGTGCCAGCAGTGAACCTCTTGGATTGTGGGCAGGGGGGGAAGATACGCAGTATTTT.